This T cell receptor beta chain derives from a study of vaccination and CD4 T cells after COVID-19. Whole-study findings and limits: Spike mono-reactivity held for 304 of 307 vaccine-specific clones in convalescent patients.

The CDR3 sequence is 15 residues long. The trim removed 1 base at V and 6 bases at J, leaving 6 bases unmatched. The V gene's germline CDR1 is SGHVS and CDR2 FQNEAQ. Details on this clonotype: Its antigen is unidentified.

Regarding treatment: roughly 10-day PBMC culture with coronavirus spike peptide pools or control peptides (ViraFEST assay). Each of days 3 and 7 saw half the medium replaced by fresh IL-2 medium. The assay that was used to sequence DNA from cultured CD4+ T cells was the Oncomine TCR Beta short-read assay. TCRdb reprocessed the PCR reads via MiXCR and lists one record per CDR3 protein. The sample has more than 10,000 distinct CDR3 sequences; approximately 65% are singletons. Sequencing used CD4+ T cells from blood, cultured in vitro. The clonotype was recovered from a human donor who had recovered from COVID-19. The chain couples TRBV7-8 to TRBJ1-5, with 7 bases that match TRBD1. The CDR3: CASSLVKGAGQPQHF. The CDR3 nucleotides are TGTGCCAGCAGCTTAGTGAAGGGGGCGGGTCAGCCCCAGCATTTT.